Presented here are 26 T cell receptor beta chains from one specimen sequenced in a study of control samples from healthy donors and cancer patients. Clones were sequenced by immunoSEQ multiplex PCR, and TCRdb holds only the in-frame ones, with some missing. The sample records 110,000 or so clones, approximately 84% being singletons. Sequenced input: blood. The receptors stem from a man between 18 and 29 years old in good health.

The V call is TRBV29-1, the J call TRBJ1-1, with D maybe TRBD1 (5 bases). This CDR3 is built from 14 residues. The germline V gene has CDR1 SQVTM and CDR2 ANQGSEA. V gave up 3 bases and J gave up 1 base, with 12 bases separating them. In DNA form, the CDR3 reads TGCAGCGTTGACCAAGGGGCCAGGAACACTGAAGCTTTCTTT. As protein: CSVDQGARNTEAFF.

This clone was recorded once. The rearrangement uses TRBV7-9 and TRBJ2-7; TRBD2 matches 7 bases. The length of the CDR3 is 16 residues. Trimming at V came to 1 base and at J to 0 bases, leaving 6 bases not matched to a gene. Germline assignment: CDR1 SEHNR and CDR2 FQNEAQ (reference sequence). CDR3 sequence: CASSLGGGRSSYEQYF. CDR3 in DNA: TGTGCCAGCAGCTTAGGGGGAGGGCGGAGCTCCTACGAGCAGTACTTC.

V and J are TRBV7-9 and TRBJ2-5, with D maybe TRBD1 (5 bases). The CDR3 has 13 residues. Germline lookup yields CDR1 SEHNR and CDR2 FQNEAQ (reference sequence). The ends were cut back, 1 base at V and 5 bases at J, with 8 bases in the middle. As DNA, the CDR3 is TGTGCCAGCAGCTTAGATAGGGGTGAGACCCAGTACTTC. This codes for CASSLDRGETQYF.

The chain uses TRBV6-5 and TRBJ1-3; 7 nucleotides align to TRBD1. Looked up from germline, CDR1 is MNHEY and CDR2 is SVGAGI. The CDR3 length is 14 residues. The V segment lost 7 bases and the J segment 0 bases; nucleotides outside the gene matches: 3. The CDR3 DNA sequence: TGTGCCAGCACCCCAGGGGGCTCTGGAAACACCATATATTTT. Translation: CASTPGGSGNTIYF.

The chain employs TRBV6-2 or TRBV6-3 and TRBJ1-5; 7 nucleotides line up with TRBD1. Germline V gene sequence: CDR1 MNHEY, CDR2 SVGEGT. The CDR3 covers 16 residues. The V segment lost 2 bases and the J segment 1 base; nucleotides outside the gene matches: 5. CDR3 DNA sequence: TGTGCCAGCAGTTACCATCAACAGGGGAGCAATCAGCCCCAGCATTTT. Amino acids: CASSYHQQGSNQPQHF.

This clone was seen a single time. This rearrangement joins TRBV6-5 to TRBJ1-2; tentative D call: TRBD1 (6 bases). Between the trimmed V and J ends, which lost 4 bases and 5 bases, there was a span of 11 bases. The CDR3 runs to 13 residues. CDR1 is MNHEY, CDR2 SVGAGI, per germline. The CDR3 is CASSWYQGYGYTF. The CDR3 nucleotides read TGTGCCAGCAGTTGGTACCAGGGGTATGGCTACACCTTC.

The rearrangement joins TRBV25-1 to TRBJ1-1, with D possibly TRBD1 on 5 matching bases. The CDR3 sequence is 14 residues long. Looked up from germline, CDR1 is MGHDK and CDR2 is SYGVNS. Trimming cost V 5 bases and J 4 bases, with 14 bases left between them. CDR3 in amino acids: CASSSGGWSTEAFF. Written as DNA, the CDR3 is TGTGCCAGCAGTTCTGGGGGGTGGAGCACTGAAGCTTTCTTT.

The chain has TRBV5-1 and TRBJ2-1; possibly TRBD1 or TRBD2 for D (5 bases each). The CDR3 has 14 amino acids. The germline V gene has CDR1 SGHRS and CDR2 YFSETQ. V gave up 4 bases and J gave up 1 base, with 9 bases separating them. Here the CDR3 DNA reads TGCGCCAGCAGCGGTGGGGGATCCTACAATGAGCAGTTCTTC. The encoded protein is CASSGGGSYNEQFF.

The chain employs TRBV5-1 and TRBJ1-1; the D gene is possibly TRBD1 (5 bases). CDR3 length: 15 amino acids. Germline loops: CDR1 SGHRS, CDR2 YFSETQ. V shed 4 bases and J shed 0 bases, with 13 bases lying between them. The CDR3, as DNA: TGCGCCAGCAGCCCATCCCCGACAGTGAACACTGAAGCTTTCTTT. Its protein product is CASSPSPTVNTEAFF. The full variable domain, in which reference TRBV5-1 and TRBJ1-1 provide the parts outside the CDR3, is KAGVTQTPRYLIKTRGQQVTLSCSPISGHRSVSWYQQTPGQGLQFLFEYFSETQRNKGNFPGRFSGRQFSNSRSEMNVSTLELGDSALYLCASSPSPTVNTEAFFGQGTRLTVV.

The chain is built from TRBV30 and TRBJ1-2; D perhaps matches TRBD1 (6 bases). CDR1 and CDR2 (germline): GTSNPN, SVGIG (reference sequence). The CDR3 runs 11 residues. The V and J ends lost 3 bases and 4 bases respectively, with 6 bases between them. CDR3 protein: CAWRDSYGYTF. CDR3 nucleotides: TGTGCCTGGAGGGACAGCTATGGCTACACCTTC.

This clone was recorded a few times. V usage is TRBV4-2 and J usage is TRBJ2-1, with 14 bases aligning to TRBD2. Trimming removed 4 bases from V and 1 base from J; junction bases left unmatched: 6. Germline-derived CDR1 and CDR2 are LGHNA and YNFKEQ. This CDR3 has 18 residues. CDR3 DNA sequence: TGTGCCAGCAGCCTGACTAGCGGGGGGGCGGGATCCTACAATGAGCAGTTCTTC. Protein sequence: CASSLTSGGAGSYNEQFF.

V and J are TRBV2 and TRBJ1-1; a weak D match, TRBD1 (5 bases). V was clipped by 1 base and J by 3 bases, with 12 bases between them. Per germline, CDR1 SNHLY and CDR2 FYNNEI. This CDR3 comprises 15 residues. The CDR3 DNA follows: TGTGCCAGCAGTGAAGGGGGCTCACGGGACACTGAAGCTTTCTTT. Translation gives CASSEGGSRDTEAFF.

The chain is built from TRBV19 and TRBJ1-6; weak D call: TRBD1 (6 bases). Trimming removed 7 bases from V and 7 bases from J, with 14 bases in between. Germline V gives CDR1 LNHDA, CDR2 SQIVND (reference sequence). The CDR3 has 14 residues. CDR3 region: CASKTGTINSPLHF. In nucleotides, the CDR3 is TGTGCCAGTAAAACCGGGACAATAAATTCACCCCTCCACTTT.

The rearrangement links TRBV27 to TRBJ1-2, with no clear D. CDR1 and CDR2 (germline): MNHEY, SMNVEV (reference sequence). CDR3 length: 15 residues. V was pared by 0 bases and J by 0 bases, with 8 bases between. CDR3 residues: CASSLSESANYGYTF. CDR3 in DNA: TGTGCCAGCAGTTTATCGGAGTCGGCTAACTATGGCTACACCTTC.

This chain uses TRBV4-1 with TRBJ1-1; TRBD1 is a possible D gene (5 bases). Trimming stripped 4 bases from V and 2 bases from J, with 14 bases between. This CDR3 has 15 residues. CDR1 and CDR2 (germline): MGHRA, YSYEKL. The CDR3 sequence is CASSRRGDGNTEAFF. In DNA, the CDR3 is TGCGCCAGCAGCCGTCGCGGGGACGGAAACACTGAAGCTTTCTTT.

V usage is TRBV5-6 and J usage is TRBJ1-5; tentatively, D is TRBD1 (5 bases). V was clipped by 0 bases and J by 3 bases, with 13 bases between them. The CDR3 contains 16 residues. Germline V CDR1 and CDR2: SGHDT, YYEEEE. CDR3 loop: CASSLGAGRNNQPQHF. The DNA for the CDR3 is TGTGCCAGCAGCTTGGGAGCGGGACGGAACAATCAGCCCCAGCATTTT. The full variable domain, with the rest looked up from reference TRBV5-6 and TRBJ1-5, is DAGVTQSPTHLIKTRGQQVTLRCSPKSGHDTVSWYQQALGQGPQFIFQYYEEEERQRGNFPDRFSGHQFPNYSSELNVNALLLGDSALYLCASSLGAGRNNQPQHFGDGTRLSIL.

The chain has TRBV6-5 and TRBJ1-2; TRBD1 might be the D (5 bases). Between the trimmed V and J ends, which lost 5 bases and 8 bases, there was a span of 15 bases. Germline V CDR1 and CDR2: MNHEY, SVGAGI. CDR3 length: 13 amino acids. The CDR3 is CASSHWDSQGYTF. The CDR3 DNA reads TGTGCCAGCAGTCACTGGGACTCTCAAGGCTACACCTTC.

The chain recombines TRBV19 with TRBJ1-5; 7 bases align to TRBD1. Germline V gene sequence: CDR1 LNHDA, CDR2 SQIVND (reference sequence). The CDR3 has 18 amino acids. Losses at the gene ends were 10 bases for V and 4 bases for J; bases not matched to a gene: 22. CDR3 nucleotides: TGTGCCACGAACCCAGTAACAGGGGCCGATAGAGGGAATCAGCCCCAGCATTTT. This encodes CATNPVTGADRGNQPQHF.

The CDR3 DNA reads TGTGCCAGCAGCCCATTACGGAATGAGCAGTTCTTC. It encodes CASSPLRNEQFF. This chain links TRBV7-2 with TRBJ2-1; D not resolved. This CDR3 contains 12 residues. The germline gives CDR1 SGHTA, CDR2 FQGNSA. Between the trimmed V and J ends, which lost 5 bases and 7 bases, there was a span of 9 bases.

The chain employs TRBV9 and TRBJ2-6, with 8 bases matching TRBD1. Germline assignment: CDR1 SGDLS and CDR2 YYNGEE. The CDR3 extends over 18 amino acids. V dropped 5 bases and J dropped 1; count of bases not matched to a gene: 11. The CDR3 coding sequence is TGTGCCAGCAGTGTTAGGGACAGGATCCTTTCTGGGGCCAACGTCCTGACTTTC. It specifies CASSVRDRILSGANVLTF.

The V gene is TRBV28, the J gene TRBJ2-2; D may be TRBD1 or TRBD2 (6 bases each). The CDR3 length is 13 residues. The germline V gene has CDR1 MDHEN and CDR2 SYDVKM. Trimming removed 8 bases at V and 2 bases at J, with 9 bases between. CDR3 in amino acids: CASWGANTGELFF. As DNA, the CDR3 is TGTGCCAGCTGGGGGGCAAACACCGGGGAGCTGTTTTTT.

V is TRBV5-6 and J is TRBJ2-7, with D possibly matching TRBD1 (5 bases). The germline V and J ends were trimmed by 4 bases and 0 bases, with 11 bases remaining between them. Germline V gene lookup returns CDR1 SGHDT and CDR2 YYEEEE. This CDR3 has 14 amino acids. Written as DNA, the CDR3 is TGTGCCAGCAGCCTGGACACGAGCTCCTACGAGCAGTACTTC. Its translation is CASSLDTSSYEQYF.

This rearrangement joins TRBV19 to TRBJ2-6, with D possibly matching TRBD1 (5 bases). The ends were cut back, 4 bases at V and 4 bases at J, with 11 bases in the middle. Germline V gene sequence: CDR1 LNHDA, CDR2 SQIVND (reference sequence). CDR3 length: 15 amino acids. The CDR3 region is CASSTRVAGANVLTF. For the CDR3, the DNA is TGTGCCAGTAGTACCAGGGTAGCCGGGGCCAACGTCCTGACTTTC.

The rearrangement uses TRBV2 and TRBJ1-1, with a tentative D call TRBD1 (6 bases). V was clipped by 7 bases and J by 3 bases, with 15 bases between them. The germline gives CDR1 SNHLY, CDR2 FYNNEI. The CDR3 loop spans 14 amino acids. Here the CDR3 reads CASTEGGADTEAFF. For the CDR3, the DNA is TGTGCCAGCACCGAGGGGGGGGCTGACACTGAAGCTTTCTTT.

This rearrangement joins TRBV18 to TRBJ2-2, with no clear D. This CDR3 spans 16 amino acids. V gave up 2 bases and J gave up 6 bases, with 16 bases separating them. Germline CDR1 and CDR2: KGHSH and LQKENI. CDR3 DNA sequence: TGTGCCAGCTCACCAGACTGGGTCGGCGCCCCCGGGGAGCTGTTTTTT. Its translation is CASSPDWVGAPGELFF.

CDR3 in amino acids: CASSSEGGAYNEQFF. The CDR3 coding sequence is TGTGCCAGCAGCTCAGAGGGGGGGGCCTACAATGAGCAGTTCTTC. The gene calls are TRBV7-2 and TRBJ2-1; weak D call: TRBD2 (7 bases). The CDR3 extends over 15 amino acids. V lost 4 bases, J lost 2 bases, and 12 bases lay in between. CDR1 and CDR2 from the germline V gene are SGHTA and FQGNSA.